The T cell receptor (beta chain) under discussion was sequenced for a study of cytomegalovirus exposure and HLA in healthy donors (dated by TCRdb to about 2017). Regarding the study in general: A later analysis indicated that the roughly 130 validation repertoires were generated on the platform also employed for the 666 repertoires of the first cohort. The study was designed to test whether signatures of past pathogen exposure could be identified by cataloging public T cell receptors. Along with the roughly 670-subject first cohort, a separate validation cohort of over 90 different subjects was used. To predict cytomegalovirus infection status, the study combined high-throughput TCR immunosequencing, statistical association of individual TCRs with disease status, and machine learning. Study-wide conclusions, independent of this receptor: All 120 repertoires were used to score co-occurrence in the validation cohort in a later analysis, because that analysis had no HLA typing for the cohort. In vitro tests confirmed that three of the cytomegalovirus-associated TCR beta chains recognize cytomegalovirus antigens. While some public TCRs were present in many individuals, most TCR sequences turned up only very rarely across donors. The classifier was reported to diagnose cytomegalovirus status with high specificity and sensitivity in both the original and validation cohorts. It was suggested by the authors that the approach could potentially be generalized to other disease states and immunological phenotypes. A total of about 150 TCR beta chains were listed by the study as associated with cytomegalovirus. Of the cluster scores, approximately 95% were above 0 in a later analysis, which found that TCRs clustered in the first cohort also tended to co-occur in the 120 or so validation repertoires.

Comment on this clone: Its antigen is unknown. There are no base qualities to consult, and no much larger clone falls within one base.

Libraries were prepared through the immunoSEQ multiplex PCR assay. The published analysis was carried out like this. A statistical classification framework was built to diagnose cytomegalovirus status from the catalog of TCR beta chain sequences. Here the immuneACCESS table is served through TCRdb, limited to in-frame sequences with V and J called. Missing clones are a known gap in these copies; in checked studies unresolved V genes cover under half, and the rest lacks a known reason. V, J and clone size reflect that table, while D and trimming were determined from the DNA. This sample lists 150,000 to 200,000 clones; 86% were detected once. The ten largest make up roughly 1.5% of the sample. Trimming takes 8 bases off V and 11 bases off J; junction bases not matched to a gene: 13. The CDR3 has 13 amino acids, counting the end cysteine and phenylalanine. Just the 39-base CDR3 DNA is kept, in frame starting at base 1. CDR1 is given as MNHEY and CDR2 as SVGAGI, both from the germline V gene.

Separate from the approximately 700-subject first cohort, the validation cohort of over 90 subjects was the group to which the donors belonged. The V and J segments used are TRBV6-5 and TRBJ1-1; TRBD1 fits 8 bases in the junction. This receptor was taken from a woman under 30 in good health and CMV-seronegative. Sequences were obtained from PBMCs. The DNA sequence reads TGTGCCAGCGCGGACAGGGTCAGTGGGATGGCTTTCTTT. Its protein reads: CASADRVSGMAFF.